The 32 T cell receptor beta chains in this list originate from one sample, sequenced in a study of quantifying T cell responses using KT2 cells. About the study: Reverse transcription used primers in the TCR alpha and beta constant regions.

A single-stranded UMI oligo with SP2 sequence was ligated to cDNA 3' ends. First-round PCR used about 4 cycles and beta primers RC1.1 and RC1.2 covering TRBC1 and TRBC2. MiXCR was run by TCRdb on the UMI-ligation and nested PCR reads, yielding one entry per CDR3 protein. Of approximately 57,000 distinct CDR3 sequences in the sample, roughly an eighth are singletons; the top ten hold around 9.9%. The sample was PBMCs spiked with cells of the T cell clone KT2. The receptors come from a human donor.

This clonotype has a count of ten or more. This chain joins TRBV11-2 and TRBJ1-3; no definite D call. The V gene lost 0 bases and the J gene lost 0 bases, with 3 bases spanning the gap. The CDR3 length is 14 residues. Germline V gene lookup returns CDR1 SGHAT and CDR2 FQNNGV. CDR3 bases: TGTGCCAGCAGCTTAGACAACTCTGGAAACACCATATATTTT. Translated: CASSLDNSGNTIYF.

In this sample, this clonotype turned up a few times. In nucleotides, the CDR3 is TGCAGTGCTAGAGCCGGGACTAGCGCCACCTACAATGAGCAGTTCTTC. It is translated as CSARAGTSATYNEQFF. The gene calls are TRBV20-1 and TRBJ2-1, with 10 bases identical to TRBD2. Trimming took 1 base from V and 2 from J; bases not matched to a gene: 5. The V gene's germline CDR1 is DFQATT and CDR2 SNEGSKA (reference sequence). This CDR3 is 16 amino acids long.

This clonotype was seen many times. Here the CDR3 reads CASSLEGNTEAFF. Here the CDR3 DNA reads TGCGCCAGCAGCTTGGAGGGTAACACTGAAGCTTTCTTT. The V call is TRBV5-1, the J call TRBJ1-1, with no clear D. V lost 0 bases, J lost 2 bases, and 5 bases lay in between. Germline CDR1 and CDR2: SGHRS and YFSETQ. The CDR3 is 13 amino acids.

This chain links TRBV21-1 with TRBJ1-3. TRBV21-1 represents a pseudogene. This CDR3 contains 12 residues. This CDR3 is CASRRAGNTIYF. Written as DNA, the CDR3 is TGTGCCAGCCGAAGAGCGGGAAACACCATATATTTT.

The chain carries TRBV9 and TRBJ2-1; 7 bases align to TRBD1. Germline V gene lookup returns CDR1 SGDLS and CDR2 YYNGEE. Germline trimming cut 3 bases from V and 4 bases from J; bases unmatched to any gene: 10. The CDR3 covers 16 residues. The CDR3 DNA reads as TGTGCCAGCAGCGCTATCGGGGACAGCAATTACAATGAGCAGTTCTTC. Amino acid sequence: CASSAIGDSNYNEQFF.

This clonotype occurred a few times. The rearrangement joins TRBV20-1 to TRBJ2-1, with TRBD1 matching over 12 bases. Germline CDR1 is DFQATT and CDR2 is SNEGSKA (reference sequence). After removal of 2 bases from V and 8 bases from J, the junction contained 7 bases not matched to a gene. The CDR3 is 15 amino acids. In nucleotides, the CDR3 is TGCAGTGCTAGATTGGGACAGGGGGCGGTCTATGAGCAGTTCTTC. The encoded protein is CSARLGQGAVYEQFF.

This chain links TRBV6-5 with TRBJ1-1, with a tentative D call TRBD1 (5 bases). V was cut by 5 bases and J by 1 base, with 14 bases left in between. The CDR3 is 15 residues long. Per germline, CDR1 MNHEY and CDR2 SVGAGI. Written as DNA, the CDR3 is TGTGCCAGCAGTCGTTCACAGGTCCCGAACACTGAAGCTTTCTTT. It encodes CASSRSQVPNTEAFF.

This chain connects TRBV2 to TRBJ1-1; 7 positions match TRBD1. Germline V gene sequence: CDR1 SNHLY, CDR2 FYNNEI. J was trimmed by 7 bases and V by 7 bases; bases with no gene match: 6. The CDR3 consists of 12 residues. The CDR3 region has the DNA TGTGCCAGCACAGGGGGACAAGTTGAAGCTTTCTTT. It specifies CASTGGQVEAFF.

This clonotype was observed at least ten times. The chain couples TRBV14 to TRBJ2-7; the D gene is possibly TRBD1 (5 bases). The germline CDR1 and CDR2 sequences are SGHDN and FVKESK. The CDR3 is 14 amino acids. Trimming took off 0 bases at V and 5 bases at J, with 11 bases between the two ends. The CDR3 reads CASSQETGHDEQYF. In DNA, the CDR3 is TGTGCCAGCAGCCAAGAGACTGGACATGACGAGCAGTACTTC.

The J gene is TRBJ2-6, the V gene TRBV12-3 or TRBV12-4; no reliable D call. This CDR3 is 13 amino acids long. Trimming left V 6 bases short and J 1 base short, with 4 bases between. CDR3 region: CASRPSGANVLTF. The CDR3 DNA reads as TGTGCCAGCAGACCTTCTGGGGCCAACGTCCTGACTTTC.

This clonotype was seen only a few times. The rearrangement joins TRBV3-1 to TRBJ1-1, with D perhaps TRBD1 (5 bases). CDR1 is LGHDT, CDR2 YNNKEL, per germline (reference sequence). The CDR3 is 14 amino acids. The V end lost 4 bases, the J end lost 4 bases, and 13 bases lay between the germline ends. CDR3 protein: CASSPGRFGTEAFF. Here the CDR3 DNA reads TGTGCCAGCAGCCCGGGGCGCTTCGGCACTGAAGCTTTCTTT.

V usage is TRBV18 and J usage is TRBJ2-1; D remains ambiguous. Trimming pared 0 bases from V and 0 bases from J, leaving 9 bases between. The CDR3 spans 16 residues. The V gene's germline CDR1 is KGHSH and CDR2 LQKENI. In nucleotides, the CDR3 is TGTGCCAGCTCACCACCGGGCAGTCACTCCTACAATGAGCAGTTCTTC. It translates to CASSPPGSHSYNEQFF.

The chain uses TRBV11-3 and TRBJ2-7, with TRBD1 as a possible D gene (5 bases). The CDR3 is 12 residues long. V lost 4 bases to trimming and J lost 7 bases, with 11 bases between them. Looked up from germline, CDR1 is SGHNT and CDR2 is YENEEA. The CDR3 DNA reads as TGTGCCAGCAGCTCGAATTCAGGGGAGCAGTACTTC. Its protein product is CASSSNSGEQYF.

This clonotype was found a few times. The chain joins TRBV18 to TRBJ1-5; D might be TRBD1 (6 bases). The ends were cut back, 4 bases at V and 5 bases at J, with 9 bases in the middle. The germline CDR1 and CDR2 sequences are KGHSH and LQKENI. The CDR3 length is 13 residues. The CDR3 DNA sequence: TGTGCCAGCTCACGGGAGGGGGATCAGCCCCAGCATTTT. It yields the protein CASSREGDQPQHF.

V usage is TRBV7-9 and J usage is TRBJ1-3; D is unresolved. Germline loops: CDR1 SEHNR, CDR2 FQNEAQ (reference sequence). The CDR3 is 17 residues long. Trimming took 4 bases from V and 0 from J, leaving 16 bases between them. The CDR3 protein is CASSSSLHGYSGNTIYF. The CDR3 DNA reads TGTGCCAGCAGCTCAAGCTTACATGGATACTCTGGAAACACCATATATTTT.

About this clonotype itself: One end of the junction fails to match germline, which may point to a read error. The rearrangement uses TRBV7-7 and TRBJ2-5; 7 positions agree with TRBD1. Germline lookup yields CDR1 SSHAT and CDR2 FNYEAQ (reference sequence). The CDR3 contains 16 residues. The CDR3 DNA follows: TGTGCTAGCAGCTTAAATTTGGGACAGCGCCAAGAGACCCAGTACTTC. As protein: CASSLNLGQRQETQYF.

This clonotype was counted ten times or more. The rearrangement links TRBV20-1 to TRBJ2-3; D remains ambiguous. Deletions cut 1 base from V and 2 bases from J, with 13 bases between. This CDR3 comprises 15 residues. Germline assignment: CDR1 DFQATT and CDR2 SNEGSKA (reference sequence). The CDR3 sequence is CSARGSRQYTDTQYF. CDR3 sequence (DNA): TGCAGTGCTAGAGGTAGTCGGCAGTACACAGATACGCAGTATTTT.

This clonotype was observed at least ten times. The chain links TRBV7-8 to TRBJ2-3; 10 bases are shared with TRBD2. The CDR3 sequence is 16 residues long. The ends lost 2 bases at V and 2 bases at J; junction bases unmatched: 4. Germline lookup yields CDR1 SGHVS and CDR2 FQNEAQ. The CDR3 here is CASSLSLAGTTDTQYF. The CDR3, as DNA: TGTGCCAGCAGCTTATCACTAGCGGGGACCACAGATACGCAGTATTTT.

This clonotype has a count of ten or more. The gene calls are TRBV20-1 and TRBJ2-3; 7 positions match TRBD2. CDR3 length equals 14 residues. V gave up 6 bases and J gave up 1 base; unmatched junction bases: 7. Germline V gene sequence: CDR1 DFQATT, CDR2 SNEGSKA (reference sequence). In nucleotides, the CDR3 is TGCAGTGCCAAGACTAGCACCCGCACAGATACGCAGTATTTT. It translates to CSAKTSTRTDTQYF.

The chain uses TRBV4-2 and TRBJ2-1; D is uncertain. CDR1 is LGHNA, CDR2 YNFKEQ, per germline. V was pared by 4 bases and J by 0 bases, with 7 bases between. CDR3 length: 14 amino acids. CDR3 nucleotides: TGTGCCAGCAGCCGGTACAGCTCCTACAATGAGCAGTTCTTC. Translating it yields CASSRYSSYNEQFF.

This clonotype turned up a few times. The V and J genes are TRBV28 and TRBJ2-7; D tentatively reads TRBD1 or TRBD2 (5 bases each). CDR1 is MDHEN and CDR2 is SYDVKM in the germline V gene. CDR3 size: 14 residues. Trimming removed 7 bases at V and 3 bases at J, with 16 bases between. CDR3 protein: CASTAGSSYYEQYF. The CDR3 bases are TGTGCCAGCACCGCAGGGAGTTCGTACTACGAGCAGTACTTC.

The chain combines TRBV5-1 with TRBJ2-2; 7 positions agree with TRBD2. CDR1 and CDR2 from the germline V gene are SGHRS and YFSETQ. CDR3 size: 14 residues. The J segment lost 5 bases and the V segment lost 3 bases, leaving 4 bases of the junction unmatched. As DNA, the CDR3 is TGCGCCAGCAGCTGGACTAGTGTTACCGGGGAGCTGTTTTTT. This gives the protein CASSWTSVTGELFF.

This clonotype was counted at least ten times. The chain recombines TRBV6-4 with TRBJ2-6; 8 bases map to TRBD2. The germline gives CDR1 MRHNA, CDR2 SNTAGT. This CDR3 region has 16 residues. Losses at the gene ends were 5 bases for V and 0 bases for J; bases not matched to a gene: 3. The CDR3 reads CASSREGDSGANVLTF. CDR3 nucleotides: TGTGCCAGCAGTCGGGAGGGGGACTCTGGGGCCAACGTCCTGACTTTC.

Worth noting for this clonotype: Since a much larger clone is just one base distant, this may be a read error. The CDR3 protein is CSVTEAGGGLENIQYF. The CDR3 DNA reads TGCAGCGTTACCGAAGCGGGAGGGGGCTTAGAAAACATTCAGTACTTC. This chain joins TRBV29-1 and TRBJ2-4, with 10 bases aligning to TRBD2. The length of the CDR3 is 16 residues. The V gene end was trimmed by 5 bases and the J gene end by 5 bases; junction bases not matched to a gene: 12. The germline V gene has CDR1 SQVTM and CDR2 ANQGSEA.

The chain recombines TRBV5-4 with TRBJ2-7; 8 bases agree with TRBD2. The CDR3 contains 12 residues. The V gene's germline CDR1 is SGHNT and CDR2 YYREEE (reference sequence). The CDR3 is CASSTNAGTRKV. DNA for the CDR3: TGTGCCAGCAGCACGAATGCCGGGACTAGGAAAGTC.

J is TRBJ1-1 and V is TRBV6-5; TRBD1 is a possible D gene (5 bases). This CDR3 spans 15 amino acids. Trimming shortened V by 4 bases and J by 8 bases, and 20 bases separated the two germline ends. The germline gives CDR1 MNHEY, CDR2 SVGAGI. The CDR3 DNA is TGTGCCAGCAGTTGGGGCAGGGCACTCGGCCAAGAAGCTTTCTTT. The encoded protein is CASSWGRALGQEAFF.

The CDR3 is CASSFSQRGGNQPQHF. The CDR3 DNA is TGTGCCAGCAGTTTTTCTCAGCGCGGAGGCAATCAGCCCCAGCATTTT. The rearrangement joins TRBV6-2 or TRBV6-3 to TRBJ1-5; no definite D call. CDR1 is MNHEY and CDR2 is SVGEGT in the germline V gene. Trimming removed 4 bases at V and 2 bases at J, with 15 bases between. CDR3 length equals 16 residues.

Only a few counts were recorded for this clonotype. The chain links TRBV14 to TRBJ2-7, with D tentatively TRBD1 or TRBD2 (6 bases each). CDR1 SGHDN and CDR2 FVKESK come from the germline V gene. Trimming shortened V by 1 base and J by 3 bases, and 13 bases separated the two germline ends. The CDR3 runs 15 residues. The CDR3 loop is CASSQVPGAIYEQYF. CDR3 DNA: TGTGCCAGCAGCCAAGTCCCGGGGGCCATCTACGAGCAGTACTTC.

Points on this clonotype: The junction differs from germline at one of its ends, possibly a read error. The CDR3 here is CASSLTSSGANVPTF. The CDR3 DNA reads TGTGCCAGCAGTTTAACCAGCTCTGGGGCCAACGTCCCGACTTTC. The rearrangement joins TRBV28 to TRBJ2-6, with a weak D call TRBD1 (5 bases). This CDR3 is built from 15 residues. CDR1 is MDHEN, CDR2 SYDVKM, per germline.

This clonotype occurred a few times. The chain is built from TRBV6-5 and TRBJ1-1; TRBD1 matches 7 bases. Germline CDR1 reads MNHEY; CDR2 reads SVGAGI. The length of the CDR3 is 14 residues. The V and J ends lost 2 bases and 11 bases, in that order; junction bases with no gene match: 11. CDR3 nucleotide sequence: TGTGCCAGCAGTTACGGGACACCCAGGGGGGAGGCTTTCTTT. Protein product: CASSYGTPRGEAFF.

Only a few counts were recorded for this clonotype. The V call is TRBV20-1, the J call TRBJ2-3; TRBD2 matches at 8 bases. The germline V gene encodes CDR1 DFQATT and CDR2 SNEGSKA (reference sequence). This CDR3 has 14 residues. V was pared by 6 bases and J by 5 bases, with 10 bases of the junction left unmatched. CDR3: CSATQGLEKDTQYF. Written as DNA, the CDR3 is TGCAGTGCCACGCAGGGACTAGAAAAAGATACGCAGTATTTT.

There are a few counts of this clonotype. The chain employs TRBV2 and TRBJ2-3; D could derive from TRBD1 or TRBD2 (6 bases each). Germline CDR1 and CDR2: SNHLY and FYNNEI. The CDR3 runs 15 residues. With 4 bases removed from V and 8 bases from J, the gap between germline ends came to 19 bases. In DNA, the CDR3 is TGTGCCAGCAGTGCCGTCGGGGGCCTCGGAGCTACGCAGTATTTT. This translates into CASSAVGGLGATQYF. Using reference TRBV2 and TRBJ2-3 for the parts outside the CDR3, the full variable domain is EPEVTQTPSHQVTQMGQEVILRCVPISNHLYFYWYRQILGQKVEFLVSFYNNEISEKSEIFDDQFSVERPDGSNFTLKIRSTKLEDSAMYFCASSAVGGLGATQYFGPGTRLTVL.